Following are 10 T cell receptor beta chains from one sample sequenced in a study of T-cell reconstitution after alpha-beta-depleted transplantation in children. Preparing the TCRbeta library involved the use of unique molecular identifiers. Each CDR3 protein is one row after TCRdb ran MiXCR on the PCR reads. Found here are about 400,000 distinct CDR3 sequences, roughly 22% of them singletons; the top ten hold 3.5% to 4%. The sample in question was PBMCs from the stem cell graft donor, obtained from the stem cell graft. The receptors come from a human donor who donated a stem cell graft to a child with acute myeloid leukemia.

This clonotype has a handful of counts. V usage is TRBV5-1 and J usage is TRBJ2-3; 8 bases agree with TRBD1. Germline values: CDR1 SGHRS, CDR2 YFSETQ. This CDR3 contains 14 residues. Trimming cost V 4 bases and J 4 bases; bases outside gene matches: 5. CDR3 nucleotide sequence: TGCGCCAGCAGCAAGGACAGGGCCCCAGATACGCAGTATTTT. Protein: CASSKDRAPDTQYF.

In its sample, this clonotype was seen once. This chain connects TRBV7-6 to TRBJ1-6; D is undetermined. Germline V gene sequence: CDR1 SGHVS, CDR2 FNYEAQ. CDR3 length: 15 amino acids. V gave up 2 bases and J gave up 7 bases, with 12 bases separating them. This CDR3 is CASSLQPPPNSPLHF. DNA for the CDR3: TGTGCCAGCAGCTTACAACCCCCTCCAAATTCACCCCTCCACTTT. Looking up the rest from reference TRBV7-6 and TRBJ1-6 gives the full variable domain: GAGVSQSPRYKVTKRGQDVALRCDPISGHVSLYWYRQALGQGPEFLTYFNYEAQQDKSGLPNDRFSAERPEGSISTLTIQRTEQRDSAMYRCASSLQPPPNSPLHFGNGTRLTVT.

This clonotype was seen a few times. The chain links TRBV12-3 or TRBV12-4 to TRBJ2-2; no clear D. The CDR3 has 12 residues. V lost 8 bases, J lost 8 bases, and 12 bases lay in between. The DNA for the CDR3 is TGTGCCAGCGGTCCCTCTCGAGGGGAGCTGTTTTTT. This translates into CASGPSRGELFF.

This clonotype came up many times. The genes are TRBV20-1 and TRBJ2-7; D is perhaps TRBD1 or TRBD2 (6 bases each). Germline assignment: CDR1 DFQATT and CDR2 SNEGSKA (reference sequence). The germline V and J ends were trimmed by 6 bases and 2 bases, with 20 bases remaining between them. The CDR3 spans 15 residues. The CDR3: CSAPQAGTSTYEQYF. In DNA, the CDR3 is TGCAGTGCCCCCCAGGCGGGGACATCGACCTACGAGCAGTACTTC.

This CDR3 reads CASSWGENTEAFF. For the CDR3, the DNA is TGCGCCAGCTCATGGGGGGAGAACACTGAAGCTTTCTTT. The V gene is TRBV5-1, the J gene TRBJ1-1, with a tentative D call TRBD1 (5 bases). Trimming removed 7 bases at V and 1 base at J, with 11 bases between. This CDR3 region has 13 residues. The germline V gene has CDR1 SGHRS and CDR2 YFSETQ.

The table lists this clonotype with many counts. The chain joins TRBV20-1 to TRBJ2-7; D might be TRBD1 or TRBD2, each matching 5 bases. Germline CDR1 reads DFQATT; CDR2 reads SNEGSKA (reference sequence). The CDR3 totals 21 residues. Between the trimmed V and J ends, which lost 1 base and 3 bases, there was a span of 34 bases. The CDR3 reads CSARVGSKSRAREMGSYEQYF. The DNA of the CDR3 is TGCAGTGCTAGAGTAGGTTCTAAATCCCGGGCCAGGGAGATGGGTAGCTACGAGCAGTACTTC.

The chain links TRBV10-3 to TRBJ1-2; D may be TRBD1 (5 bases). The CDR3 runs to 17 residues. The V gene's germline CDR1 is ENHRY and CDR2 SYGVKD. Between the trimmed V and J ends, which lost 0 bases and 0 bases, there was a span of 14 bases. The CDR3 loop reads CAISESPRAVANYGYTF. CDR3 bases: TGTGCCATCAGTGAGTCGCCCAGGGCCGTAGCTAACTATGGCTACACCTTC.

The chain couples TRBV5-1 to TRBJ2-1; TRBD1 aligns across 11 bases. Germline CDR1 SGHRS, CDR2 YFSETQ. V lost 4 bases to trimming and J lost 7 bases; unmatched junction nucleotides: 10. The length of the CDR3 is 16 residues. The CDR3 loop is CASSLGTGGVVNEQFF. The CDR3 coding sequence is TGCGCCAGCAGCCTAGGGACAGGGGGTGTAGTGAATGAGCAGTTCTTC.

This clonotype came up a few times. J is TRBJ2-2 and V is TRBV7-2, with a possible D match to TRBD1 (5 bases). Looked up from germline, CDR1 is SGHTA and CDR2 is FQGNSA. This CDR3 contains 13 residues. Trimming left V 5 bases short and J 6 bases short, with 10 bases between. The CDR3 here is CASSARASGELFF. DNA of the CDR3: TGTGCCAGCAGCGCCAGGGCTTCCGGGGAGCTGTTTTTT.

This chain links TRBV29-1 with TRBJ2-5; no definite D call. The CDR3 covers 15 residues. V was cut by 1 base and J by 2 bases, with 14 bases left in between. Germline values: CDR1 SQVTM, CDR2 ANQGSEA. This CDR3 is CSVEVLAEYQETQYF. DNA for the CDR3: TGCAGCGTTGAAGTTCTCGCGGAATATCAAGAGACCCAGTACTTC.